The sequence of this TCR beta chain was determined in a study of blood T cell repertoires in COVID-19 (dated by TCRdb to 2018 to 2021). In the study overall: Samples from collaborators originated in the United States, Italy and Spain and spanned both the acute and convalescent phases of COVID-19. The repertoires were made available in a free public database intended to serve as a resource for research on the immune response to SARS-CoV-2. The material from the prospective study consisted of cDNA or gDNA derived from T cells, B-cell-depleted T cells, or PBMCs. Subjects who had been exposed to COVID-19, were actively infected with it, or had recovered from it provided the deeply sampled blood TCRbeta repertoires that made up the dataset. Samples were obtained from the ongoing ImmuneRACE study (first 160 participants) and from over 1,000 subjects provided by 6 global collaborators. Where available, HLA class I and class II types were obtained from metadata supplied by the sample provider rather than from assay-based typing. Sample metadata almost always included a de-identified subject ID, COVID-19 status, age in years and sex.

General conclusions and limits of the study: How much clinical and demographic metadata was included differed by source and by participant, and the metadata was provided uncurated.

With respect to this clone: Its antigen has not been determined. There are no base qualities to consult, and no much larger clone falls within one base.

TCRbeta CDR3 regions were amplified from genomic DNA by means of the immunoSEQ Assay, a bias-controlled multiplex PCR. Under the source paper's analysis protocol: Within the assay, amplification of reference gene primers was used to estimate how many nucleated cells each sample contained. To quantify the absolute abundance of each unique TCRbeta CDR3 rearrangement, sequence reads were collapsed and filtered. For each sample, productive Simpson clonality was calculated as the square root of Simpson's diversity index over productive rearrangements. In its TCRdb copy, this immuneACCESS table keeps in-frame sequences only and misses some clones. Where compared with another copy, unresolved V genes explain less than half of these, and the others have no known cause. V, J and clone size reflect that table, while D and trimming were determined from the DNA. A total of tens of thousands of clones appear in this sample, about 86% of them only once. The ten largest clones take up 44% of the sample.

Counted from cysteine to phenylalanine, this CDR3 has 15 amino acids. Only the CDR3 portion is preserved as DNA: 45 bases, with reading frame beginning at the first base. CDR1 and CDR2 (SGHDT, YYEEEE) derive from the germline V gene. The junction shows trimming of 5 bases on V and 4 bases on J, and the gene matches do not reach 12 bases of it. The collaborating institutions used their own protocols to collect whole blood in K2EDTA tubes. Collaborator samples were shipped for TCRbeta analysis as frozen whole blood, isolated PBMCs, or DNA extracted from either sample type. The chain couples TRBV5-6 to TRBJ2-7; TRBD2 matches 7 bases in the middle. The receptor was isolated from a man older than 75 with acute or convalescent COVID-19. The sequenced sample was peripheral blood. The CDR3: CASRPGLGERYEQYF. The DNA sequence is TGTGCCAGCAGACCTGGACTAGGAGAAAGGTACGAGCAGTACTTC. The full variable domain, completed from the reference TRBV5-6 and TRBJ2-7 proteins outside the CDR3, reads DAGVTQSPTHLIKTRGQQVTLRCSPKSGHDTVSWYQQALGQGPQFIFQYYEEEERQRGNFPDRFSGHQFPNYSSELNVNALLLGDSALYLCASRPGLGERYEQYFGPGTRLTVT.